Below are 15 T cell receptor beta chains sequenced from a single sample in a study of cytomegalovirus exposure and HLA in healthy donors. 13 Jbeta primers and 60 Vbeta primers were used for the PCR. Measured with immunoSEQ multiplex PCR; TCRdb has only the in-frame clones, and not every one. In the table there are fewer than 85,000 clones, around 82% of which are singletons. The sample taken for sequencing was PBMCs. All receptors derive from a middle-aged man in good health and CMV-seronegative.

The V gene is TRBV6-1, the J gene TRBJ1-2; the D is unclear. V gave up 8 bases and J gave up 0 bases, with 10 bases separating them. The CDR3 runs to 13 residues. CDR1 MNHNS and CDR2 SASEGT come from the germline V gene. The DNA of the CDR3 is TGTGCCAGCCGTACTGATTCTAACTATGGCTACACCTTC. As protein: CASRTDSNYGYTF.

V is TRBV4-2 and J is TRBJ2-3, with 9 bases that match TRBD2. The CDR3 covers 16 residues. After removal of 5 bases from V and 3 bases from J, the junction contained 9 bases not matched to a gene. Germline V CDR1 and CDR2: LGHNA, YNFKEQ. In DNA form, the CDR3 reads TGTGCCAGCAGCGGGATGCGGGGGGGCGGGACAGATACGCAGTATTTT. Its protein is CASSGMRGGGTDTQYF.

The chain recombines TRBV7-2 with TRBJ2-1, with TRBD2 identical over 9 bases. Germline CDR1 and CDR2: SGHTA and FQGNSA. This CDR3 spans 14 amino acids. Losses at the gene ends were 2 bases for V and 6 bases for J; bases not matched to a gene: 2. Here the CDR3 reads CASSLTGLANEQFF. The CDR3 DNA reads TGTGCCAGCAGCTTAACGGGACTAGCCAATGAGCAGTTCTTC. Full variable domain (rest looked up from reference TRBV7-2 and TRBJ2-1): GAGVSQSPSNKVTEKGKDVELRCDPISGHTALYWYRQSLGQGLEFLIYFQGNSAPDKSGLPSDRFSAERTGGSVSTLTIQRTQQEDSAVYLCASSLTGLANEQFFGPGTRLTVL.

The chain joins TRBV7-2 to TRBJ1-5; D might be TRBD1 (5 bases). The CDR3 has 11 amino acids. The germline V gene encodes CDR1 SGHTA and CDR2 FQGNSA. Trimming removed 4 bases at V and 11 bases at J, with 9 bases between. The CDR3 region has the DNA TGTGCCAGCAGCTCAGGGTGGGCCCAGCATTTT. Translated: CASSSGWAQHF.

The gene calls are TRBV30 and TRBJ1-1, with TRBD1 matching 7 bases. CDR1 and CDR2 from the germline V gene are GTSNPN and SVGIG (reference sequence). This CDR3 has 18 residues. V lost 3 bases to trimming and J lost 1 base; unmatched junction nucleotides: 17. The CDR3 protein is CAWSLGRAGGRGNTEAFF. Here the CDR3 DNA reads TGTGCCTGGAGCCTCGGCAGGGCAGGGGGAAGGGGGAACACTGAAGCTTTCTTT.

This clone came up a few times. The chain has TRBV4-1 and TRBJ2-5, with TRBD2 matching 7 bases. Germline assignment: CDR1 MGHRA and CDR2 YSYEKL. V gave up 2 bases and J gave up 5 bases; unmatched junction bases: 5. The CDR3 contains 14 residues. CDR3: CASSQWAGVETQYF. DNA for the CDR3: TGCGCCAGCAGCCAATGGGCGGGAGTGGAGACCCAGTACTTC.

The rearrangement joins TRBV5-1 to TRBJ1-1; D remains ambiguous. Trimming took off 4 bases at V and 4 bases at J, with 17 bases between the two ends. This CDR3 region has 15 residues. Germline CDR1 and CDR2: SGHRS and YFSETQ. CDR3 amino acids: CASSPTPGGSTEAFF. CDR3 nucleotides: TGCGCCAGCAGCCCGACACCCGGAGGTAGCACTGAAGCTTTCTTT.

Written as DNA, the CDR3 is TGTGCCAGCAGAGAACAGGGCGCTCCCCCAGATACGCAGTATTTT. Amino acids: CASREQGAPPDTQYF. The chain joins TRBV6-6 to TRBJ2-3, with D maybe TRBD1 (6 bases). Germline-derived CDR1 and CDR2 are MNHNY and SVGAGI (reference sequence). V was shortened by 6 bases and J by 4 bases, with 17 bases between the two germline ends. This CDR3 has 15 residues.

The V call is TRBV6-1, the J call TRBJ1-4; 7 nucleotides match TRBD1. Looked up from germline, CDR1 is MNHNS and CDR2 is SASEGT. The CDR3 extends over 15 amino acids. Germline trimming cut 5 bases from V and 7 bases from J; bases unmatched to any gene: 10. Here the CDR3 reads CASSPTRQGFEKLFF. For the CDR3, the DNA is TGTGCCAGCAGTCCCACCCGACAGGGTTTTGAAAAACTGTTTTTT.

The chain links TRBV7-2 to TRBJ2-2; D is unresolved. Per germline, CDR1 SGHTA and CDR2 FQGNSA. Trimming cost V 1 base and J 3 bases, with 3 bases left between them. The CDR3 is 13 residues long. CDR3 DNA: TGTGCCAGCAGCTTAGAGCACACCGGGGAGCTGTTTTTT. It codes for CASSLEHTGELFF.

This clone was detected a few times. Other DNA sequences in this specimen translate into the identical CDR3. The rearrangement joins TRBV4-3 to TRBJ1-1; tentatively, D is TRBD1 (5 bases). CDR1 is LGHNA and CDR2 is YSLEER in the germline V gene. The CDR3 contains 19 residues. Trimming cost V 0 bases and J 3 bases, with 23 bases left between them. CDR3 bases: TGCGCCAGCAGCCAAGAAGTCGTCGGACACACCGGTCGGGACACTGAAGCTTTCTTT. As protein: CASSQEVVGHTGRDTEAFF.

The chain uses TRBV5-1 and TRBJ1-5; maybe TRBD1 (5 bases). Trimming removed 4 bases from V and 11 bases from J, with 22 bases in between. There are 15 residues in the CDR3. Looked up from germline, CDR1 is SGHRS and CDR2 is YFSETQ. The CDR3: CASSPNPGLESSQHF. As DNA, the CDR3 is TGCGCCAGCAGCCCCAACCCGGGACTTGAAAGTTCCCAGCATTTT.

J is TRBJ2-2 and V is TRBV30; 7 bases are a match to TRBD1. Germline V lookup: CDR1 GTSNPN, CDR2 SVGIG (reference sequence). Trimming cost V 3 bases and J 6 bases; bases outside gene matches: 16. The CDR3 sequence is 17 residues long. The CDR3 coding sequence is TGTGCCTGGAGGGATTGGGACAGCCGGGGACGCGCCGGGGAGCTGTTTTTT. Amino acid sequence: CAWRDWDSRGRAGELFF.

The CDR3 nucleotides read TGTGCCAGCAGCCAAGAACACAGGGGGACATACGAGCAGTACTTC. Amino acids: CASSQEHRGTYEQYF. This chain uses TRBV4-2 with TRBJ2-5; 8 bases match TRBD1. TRBJ2-7 explains the end of the DNA better; the J call may be wrong. Germline CDR1 LGHNA, CDR2 YNFKEQ. The CDR3 contains 15 residues.

The chain employs TRBV14 and TRBJ2-7; the D gene is possibly TRBD1 (6 bases). From germline, CDR1 is SGHDN and CDR2 FVKESK. The V gene lost 5 bases and the J gene lost 4 bases, with 18 bases spanning the gap. The CDR3 covers 15 residues. CDR3 residues: CASSRGFQGAYEQYF. In nucleotides, the CDR3 is TGTGCCAGCAGCAGGGGGTTTCAGGGTGCGTACGAGCAGTACTTC.